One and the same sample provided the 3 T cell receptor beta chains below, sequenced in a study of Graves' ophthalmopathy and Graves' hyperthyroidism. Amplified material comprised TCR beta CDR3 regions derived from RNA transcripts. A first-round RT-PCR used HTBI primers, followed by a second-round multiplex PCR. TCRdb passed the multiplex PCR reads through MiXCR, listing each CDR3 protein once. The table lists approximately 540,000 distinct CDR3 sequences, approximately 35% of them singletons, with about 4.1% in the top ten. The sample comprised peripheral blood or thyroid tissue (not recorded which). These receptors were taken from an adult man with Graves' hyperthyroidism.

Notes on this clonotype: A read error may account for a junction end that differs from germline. The CDR3, as DNA: TGTGCCAGCAGCTTGGCCGGAACGAGGGTAGCTTCACCCCTCCACTTT. This translates into CASSLAGTRVASPLHF. The V call is TRBV5-1, the J call TRBJ1-6; D gene unclear. This CDR3 is 16 amino acids long. Germline values: CDR1 SGHRS, CDR2 YFSETQ.

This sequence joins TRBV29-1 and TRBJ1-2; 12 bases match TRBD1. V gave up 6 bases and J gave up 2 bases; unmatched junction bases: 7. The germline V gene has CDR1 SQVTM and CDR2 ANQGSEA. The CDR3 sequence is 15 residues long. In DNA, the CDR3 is TGCAGCGTGACTTGGGGACAGGGGGCGAACTATGGCTACACCTTC. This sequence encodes CSVTWGQGANYGYTF.

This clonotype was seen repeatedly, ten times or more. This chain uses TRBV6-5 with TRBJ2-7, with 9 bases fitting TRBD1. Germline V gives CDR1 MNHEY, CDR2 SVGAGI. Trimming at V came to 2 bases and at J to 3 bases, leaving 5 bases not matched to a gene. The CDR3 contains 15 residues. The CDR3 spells CASSYLRDRDYEQYF. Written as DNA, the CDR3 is TGTGCCAGCAGTTACCTCCGGGACAGGGACTACGAGCAGTACTTC.